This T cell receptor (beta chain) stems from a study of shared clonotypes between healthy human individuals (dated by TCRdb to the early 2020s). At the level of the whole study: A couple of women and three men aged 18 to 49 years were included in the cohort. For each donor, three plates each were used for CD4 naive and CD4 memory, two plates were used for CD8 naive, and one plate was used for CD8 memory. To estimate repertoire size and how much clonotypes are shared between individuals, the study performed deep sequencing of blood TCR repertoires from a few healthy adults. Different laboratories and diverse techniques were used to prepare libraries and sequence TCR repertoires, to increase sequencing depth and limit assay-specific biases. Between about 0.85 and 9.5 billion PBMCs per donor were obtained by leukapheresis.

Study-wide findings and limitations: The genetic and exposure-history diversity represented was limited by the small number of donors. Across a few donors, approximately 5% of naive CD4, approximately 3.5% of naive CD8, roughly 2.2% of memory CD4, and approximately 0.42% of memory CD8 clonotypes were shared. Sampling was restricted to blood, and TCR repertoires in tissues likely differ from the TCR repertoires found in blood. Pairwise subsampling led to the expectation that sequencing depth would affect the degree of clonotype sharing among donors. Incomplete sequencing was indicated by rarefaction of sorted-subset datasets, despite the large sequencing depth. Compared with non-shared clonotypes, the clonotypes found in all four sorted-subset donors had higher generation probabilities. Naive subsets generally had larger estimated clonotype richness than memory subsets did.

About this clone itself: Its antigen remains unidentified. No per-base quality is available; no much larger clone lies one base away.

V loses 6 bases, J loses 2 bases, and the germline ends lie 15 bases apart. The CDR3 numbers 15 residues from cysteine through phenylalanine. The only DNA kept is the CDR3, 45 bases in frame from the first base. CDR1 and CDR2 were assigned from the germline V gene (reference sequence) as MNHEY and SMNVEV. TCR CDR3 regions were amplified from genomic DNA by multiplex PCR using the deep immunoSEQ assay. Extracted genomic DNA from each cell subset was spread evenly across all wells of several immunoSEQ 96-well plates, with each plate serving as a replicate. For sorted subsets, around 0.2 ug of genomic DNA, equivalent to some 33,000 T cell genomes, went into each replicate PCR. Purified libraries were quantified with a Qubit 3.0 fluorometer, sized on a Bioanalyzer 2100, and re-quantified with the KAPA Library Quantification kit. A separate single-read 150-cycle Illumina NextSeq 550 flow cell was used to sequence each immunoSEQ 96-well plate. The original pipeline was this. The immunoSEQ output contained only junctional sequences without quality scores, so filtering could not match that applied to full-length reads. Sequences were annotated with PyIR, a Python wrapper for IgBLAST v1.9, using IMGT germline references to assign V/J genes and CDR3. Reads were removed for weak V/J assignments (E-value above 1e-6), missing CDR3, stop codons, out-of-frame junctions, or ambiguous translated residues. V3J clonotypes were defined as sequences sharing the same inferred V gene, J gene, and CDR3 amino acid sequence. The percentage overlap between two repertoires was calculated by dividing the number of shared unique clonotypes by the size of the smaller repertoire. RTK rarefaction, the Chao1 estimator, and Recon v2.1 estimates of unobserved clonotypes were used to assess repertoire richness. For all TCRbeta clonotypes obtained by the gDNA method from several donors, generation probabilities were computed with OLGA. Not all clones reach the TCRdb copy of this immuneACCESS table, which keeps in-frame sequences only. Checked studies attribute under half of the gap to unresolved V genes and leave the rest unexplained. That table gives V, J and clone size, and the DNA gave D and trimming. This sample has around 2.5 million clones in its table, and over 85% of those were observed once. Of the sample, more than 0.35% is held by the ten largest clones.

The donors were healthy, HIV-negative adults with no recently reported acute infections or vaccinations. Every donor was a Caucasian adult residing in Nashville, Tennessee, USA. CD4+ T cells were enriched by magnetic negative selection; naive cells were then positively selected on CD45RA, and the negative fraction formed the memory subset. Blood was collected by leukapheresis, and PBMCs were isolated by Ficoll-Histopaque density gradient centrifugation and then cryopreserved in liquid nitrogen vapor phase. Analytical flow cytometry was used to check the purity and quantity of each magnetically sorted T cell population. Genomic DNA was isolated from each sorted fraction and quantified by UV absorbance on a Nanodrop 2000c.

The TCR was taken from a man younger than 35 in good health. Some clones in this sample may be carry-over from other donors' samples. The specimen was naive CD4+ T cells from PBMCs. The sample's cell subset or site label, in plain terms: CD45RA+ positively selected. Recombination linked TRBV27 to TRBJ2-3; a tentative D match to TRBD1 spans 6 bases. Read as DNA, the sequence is TGTGCCAGCAGCCGGGACACGGGAATCACAGATACGCAGTATTTT. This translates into CASSRDTGITDTQYF.